Presented here are 29 T cell receptor beta chains from one specimen sequenced in a study of graft-versus-host responses after intestinal transplantation. Generated by immunoSEQ multiplex PCR, the TCRdb table keeps only in-frame clones and is missing some. The sample lists fewer than 100,000 clones, roughly 83% seen once, with almost 1.5% in the top ten. The sequenced sample was PBMCs, obtained 255 days after intestinal transplant. The receptors were gathered from a human patient who received an intestinal transplant, so some T cells may come from the graft donor.

The rearrangement uses TRBV27 and TRBJ2-2; the match to TRBD1 covers 7 bases. CDR1 and CDR2 from the germline V gene are MNHEY and SMNVEV (reference sequence). The CDR3 length is 21 residues. V lost 4 bases and J lost 3; bases outside the gene matches: 23. The DNA for the CDR3 is TGTGCCAGCAGTTCCTACCAAACTTCTATCTCCGGGACAGCGGACACCGGGGAGCTGTTTTTT. This encodes CASSSYQTSISGTADTGELFF.

The V call is TRBV5-1, the J call TRBJ2-3, with 13 bases identical to TRBD2. Per germline, CDR1 SGHRS and CDR2 YFSETQ. The CDR3 is 17 amino acids. The J segment lost 3 bases and the V segment lost 4 bases, leaving 8 bases of the junction unmatched. The CDR3 sequence is CASSLLPGLAGTDTQYF. Written as DNA, the CDR3 is TGCGCCAGCAGCCTACTCCCGGGACTAGCGGGAACAGATACGCAGTATTTT.

V gene TRBV7-9 combines with J gene TRBJ2-3; 11 nucleotides line up with TRBD1. This CDR3 spans 15 amino acids. Germline CDR1 reads SEHNR; CDR2 reads FQNEAQ (reference sequence). V shed 5 bases, J shed 5 bases, and the junction held 6 bases outside the gene matches. The CDR3 loop reads CASSADRGLRDTQYF. CDR3 DNA sequence: TGTGCCAGCAGCGCGGACAGGGGGCTGAGAGATACGCAGTATTTT.

The V gene is TRBV6-6, the J gene TRBJ1-3, with 8 bases identical to TRBD1. The CDR3 has 13 amino acids. J was trimmed by 4 bases and V by 7 bases; bases with no gene match: 3. The V gene's germline CDR1 is MNHNY and CDR2 SVGAGI (reference sequence). The CDR3 loop reads CASTRTGGNTIYF. For the CDR3, the DNA is TGTGCCAGCACCAGGACAGGGGGAAACACCATATATTTT.

The genes are TRBV27 and TRBJ1-1; a weak D match, TRBD1 (5 bases). Deletions cut 3 bases from V and 0 bases from J, with 8 bases between. Germline V gene lookup returns CDR1 MNHEY and CDR2 SMNVEV (reference sequence). The CDR3 spans 14 residues. In DNA, the CDR3 is TGTGCCAGCAGTTTGGGGGATTTGAACACTGAAGCTTTCTTT. This encodes CASSLGDLNTEAFF.

The genes are TRBV19 and TRBJ1-1; D is undetermined. V gave up 4 bases and J gave up 0 bases, with 9 bases separating them. This CDR3 is built from 14 residues. Per the germline V gene, CDR1 is LNHDA and CDR2 is SQIVND (reference sequence). CDR3 bases: TGTGCCAGTAGTACCCTCGGAGTGAACACTGAAGCTTTCTTT. Its translation is CASSTLGVNTEAFF. Using reference TRBV19 and TRBJ1-1 for the parts outside the CDR3, the full variable domain is DGGITQSPKYLFRKEGQNVTLSCEQNLNHDAMYWYRQDPGQGLRLIYYSQIVNDFQKGDIAEGYSVSREKKESFPLTVTSAQKNPTAFYLCASSTLGVNTEAFFGQGTRLTVV.

Comment on this clone: Other DNA sequences in this specimen translate into the identical CDR3. The V gene is TRBV18, the J gene TRBJ2-5, with D hard to call. CDR3 length: 13 amino acids. The germline V gene encodes CDR1 KGHSH and CDR2 LQKENI. V shed 0 bases and J shed 4 bases, with 6 bases lying between them. CDR3 DNA: TGTGCCAGCTCACCACCTATGAGAGAGACCCAGTACTTC. Its translation: CASSPPMRETQYF. Drawing the rest from reference TRBV18 and TRBJ2-5, the complete variable domain is NAGVMQNPRHLVRRRGQEARLRCSPMKGHSHVYWYRQLPEEGLKFMVYLQKENIIDESGMPKERFSAEFPKEGPSILRIQQVVRGDSAAYFCASSPPMRETQYFGPGTRLLVL.

V usage is TRBV7-9 and J usage is TRBJ1-2, with a weak D call TRBD1 (5 bases). This CDR3 contains 16 residues. The V gene's germline CDR1 is SEHNR and CDR2 FQNEAQ (reference sequence). Between the trimmed V and J ends, which lost 0 bases and 3 bases, there was a span of 14 bases. CDR3 in DNA: TGTGCCAGCAGCTTAGCGCGCTTTGGGGGGGACTATGGCTACACCTTC. Its protein product is CASSLARFGGDYGYTF.

V is TRBV28 and J is TRBJ2-1; 8 bases line up with TRBD2. Germline CDR1 and CDR2: MDHEN and SYDVKM. The CDR3 is 19 amino acids. The trim removed 6 bases at V and 7 bases at J, leaving 23 bases unmatched. CDR3 protein: CASSQYLVGEGSGSNEQFF. The CDR3 region has the DNA TGTGCCAGCAGCCAGTATTTAGTCGGGGAGGGGAGCGGGAGTAATGAGCAGTTCTTC.

V and J are TRBV2 and TRBJ2-2; D is ambiguous. Germline V gene lookup returns CDR1 SNHLY and CDR2 FYNNEI. The CDR3 consists of 13 residues. The V end lost 6 bases, the J end lost 5 bases, and 10 bases lay between the germline ends. The CDR3 is CASSYRYTGELFF. The CDR3 DNA is TGTGCCAGCAGCTATAGATATACCGGGGAGCTGTTTTTT.

This chain uses TRBV10-3 with TRBJ2-7, with a weak D call TRBD2 (5 bases). The CDR3 has 16 amino acids. V shed 1 base and J shed 0 bases, with 13 bases lying between them. Germline CDR1 ENHRY, CDR2 SYGVKD. Written as DNA, the CDR3 is TGTGCCATCAGTGAGTTGGTGACCACTAGCTCCTACGAGCAGTACGTC. Protein sequence: CAISELVTTSSYEQYV.

In this sample, this clone turned up once. This rearrangement joins TRBV4-1 to TRBJ2-2; tentative D call: TRBD2 (5 bases). V dropped 6 bases and J dropped 2 bases, with 7 bases sitting between them. CDR1 is MGHRA and CDR2 is YSYEKL in the germline V gene. This CDR3 has 13 residues. CDR3 nucleotide sequence: TGCGCCAGCAGGGGGAGTAACACCGGGGAGCTGTTTTTT. Translating it yields CASRGSNTGELFF.

The count of this clone is one. The chain has TRBV27 and TRBJ2-1; D tentatively reads TRBD1 or TRBD2 (7 bases each). This CDR3 comprises 14 residues. Germline CDR1 and CDR2: MNHEY and SMNVEV (reference sequence). Trimming pared 6 bases from V and 9 bases from J, leaving 18 bases between. The CDR3 region has the DNA TGTGCCAGCAGCTCCCAGGGGGAGGGCCCTGAGCAGTTCTTC. Encoded protein: CASSSQGEGPEQFF.

This rearrangement joins TRBV6-1 to TRBJ2-7; D ambiguous. This CDR3 spans 15 amino acids. Trimming removed 6 bases from V and 0 bases from J, with 15 bases in between. Germline V CDR1 and CDR2: MNHNS, SASEGT. CDR3 DNA: TGTGCCAGCAGACTTTCAGGCAGGTACTCCTACGAGCAGTACGTC. Its protein is CASRLSGRYSYEQYV.

V gene TRBV7-2 combines with J gene TRBJ2-2; no clear D. Germline values: CDR1 SGHTA, CDR2 FQGNSA. The V end was cut by 5 bases, the J end by 4 bases, with 14 bases between. The CDR3 length is 15 residues. This CDR3 is CASSPYGLTTGELFF. The DNA for the CDR3 is TGTGCCAGCAGCCCATATGGGCTCACCACCGGGGAGCTGTTTTTT.

The rearrangement uses TRBV6-5 and TRBJ1-1; D not certain. Germline loops: CDR1 MNHEY, CDR2 SVGAGI. The germline V and J ends were trimmed by 5 bases and 0 bases, with 7 bases remaining between them. The CDR3 sequence is 13 residues long. The CDR3 nucleotides are TGTGCCAGCAGTGTCAACCTGAACACTGAAGCTTTCTTT. This encodes CASSVNLNTEAFF.

J is TRBJ2-7 and V is TRBV5-6, with TRBD2 matching over 11 bases. This CDR3 contains 15 residues. The V and J ends lost 0 bases and 6 bases, in that order; junction bases with no gene match: 5. Germline-derived CDR1 and CDR2 are SGHDT and YYEEEE. Written as DNA, the CDR3 is TGTGCCAGCAGCTTGGTAGCGGGAGGGCCCCCCGAGCAGTACTTC. It yields the protein CASSLVAGGPPEQYF.

The rearrangement joins TRBV18 to TRBJ2-1, with a weak D call TRBD2 (5 bases). The CDR3 length is 12 residues. Germline CDR1 reads KGHSH; CDR2 reads LQKENI. Trimming took 5 bases from V and 5 from J, leaving 7 bases between them. The CDR3 loop is CASSTGNNEQFF. The CDR3 bases are TGTGCCAGCTCAACGGGAAACAATGAGCAGTTCTTC.

V is TRBV14 and J is TRBJ2-1, with a tentative D call TRBD2 (5 bases). The CDR3 loop spans 16 amino acids. Trimming took 5 bases from V and 9 from J, leaving 23 bases between them. Germline assignment: CDR1 SGHDN and CDR2 FVKESK. The CDR3 spells CASSRRWRHIRGEQFF. CDR3 nucleotide sequence: TGTGCCAGCAGCAGGCGGTGGCGCCACATTCGGGGTGAGCAGTTCTTC.

The V call is TRBV30, the J call TRBJ1-2; no firm D call. The V gene lost 5 bases and the J gene lost 7 bases, with 14 bases spanning the gap. The CDR3 extends over 12 amino acids. CDR1 GTSNPN and CDR2 SVGIG come from the germline V gene (reference sequence). CDR3 in DNA: TGTGCCTGGGGGGTCTCTTCGAGTGGCTACACCTTC. Translation: CAWGVSSSGYTF.

The chain links TRBV4-1 to TRBJ2-2; no clear D. The CDR3 has 16 residues. Germline V gives CDR1 MGHRA, CDR2 YSYEKL. Trimming stripped 2 bases from V and 2 bases from J, with 12 bases between. Here the CDR3 reads CASSQIVPPNTGELFF. Written as DNA, the CDR3 is TGCGCCAGCAGCCAAATCGTACCCCCTAACACCGGGGAGCTGTTTTTT.

This clone showed up just a few times. V is TRBV5-1 and J is TRBJ2-5; 8 bases match TRBD2. The CDR3 sequence is 15 residues long. Germline CDR1 reads SGHRS; CDR2 reads YFSETQ. V lost 3 bases to trimming and J lost 1 base; unmatched junction nucleotides: 5. CDR3 nucleotides: TGCGCCAGCAGCTGGTACGGGACTAGCCAAGAGACCCAGTACTTC. Translation: CASSWYGTSQETQYF.

This clone was seen a single time. CDR3 coding DNA: TGTGCCAGCACCACAACGGACAGGGCGGACACTGAAGCTTTCTTT. The encoded protein is CASTTTDRADTEAFF. This sequence joins TRBV6-6 and TRBJ1-1, with TRBD1 identical over 8 bases. Germline assignment: CDR1 MNHNY and CDR2 SVGAGI (reference sequence). The V gene end was trimmed by 7 bases and the J gene end by 3 bases; junction bases not matched to a gene: 10. The CDR3 extends over 15 amino acids.

This chain joins TRBV7-8 and TRBJ2-7; D ambiguous. The CDR3 loop spans 11 amino acids. Trimming left V 5 bases short and J 2 bases short, with 4 bases between. CDR1 is SGHVS, CDR2 FQNEAQ, per germline. The CDR3 DNA reads as TGTGCCAGCAGCCCCGCCTACGAGCAGTACTTC. Amino acids: CASSPAYEQYF.

The rearrangement joins TRBV30 to TRBJ1-5; perhaps TRBD1 as D (6 bases). V dropped 4 bases and J dropped 1 base, with 11 bases sitting between them. There are 14 residues in the CDR3. The V gene's germline CDR1 is GTSNPN and CDR2 SVGIG (reference sequence). CDR3 loop: CAWKRRGSNQPQHF. In DNA, the CDR3 is TGTGCCTGGAAGCGGAGGGGGAGCAATCAGCCCCAGCATTTT.

The chain is built from TRBV5-1 and TRBJ2-3; unclear D gene. Looked up from germline, CDR1 is SGHRS and CDR2 is YFSETQ. The CDR3 covers 12 residues. V was cut by 1 base and J by 4 bases, with 4 bases left in between. Here the CDR3 reads CASSLLPDTQYF. The CDR3, as DNA: TGCGCCAGCAGCTTGTTACCAGATACGCAGTATTTT.

This chain joins TRBV7-9 and TRBJ2-3; no clear D. Germline CDR1 reads SEHNR; CDR2 reads FQNEAQ (reference sequence). V was cut by 2 bases and J by 3 bases, with 3 bases left in between. CDR3 length: 12 residues. This chain's CDR3 is CASSLQTDTQYF. CDR3 nucleotide sequence: TGTGCCAGCAGCTTACAGACAGATACGCAGTATTTT.

This clone has just one count. The chain carries TRBV19 and TRBJ2-6; 7 bases are shared with TRBD1. The CDR3 consists of 13 residues. The V segment lost 3 bases and the J segment 9 bases; nucleotides outside the gene matches: 2. CDR1 and CDR2 (germline): LNHDA, SQIVND (reference sequence). CDR3 region: CASSIDRVNVLTF. The CDR3 region has the DNA TGTGCCAGTAGTATTGACAGGGTCAACGTCCTGACTTTC.

The V gene is TRBV6-1, the J gene TRBJ2-7; the match to TRBD1 covers 8 bases. Trimming took 6 bases from V and 2 from J; bases not matched to a gene: 9. CDR1 and CDR2 from the germline V gene are MNHNS and SASEGT. The CDR3 is 15 residues long. CDR3 sequence reads: CASRPTGVITYEQYF. DNA for the CDR3: TGTGCCAGCAGGCCGACAGGGGTAATCACCTACGAGCAGTACTTC.